This record looks at one T cell receptor (beta chain) sequence and its context. The data derive from a study of T cell changes during pregnancy in multiple sclerosis. Sequenced by immunoSEQ multiplex PCR; TCRdb stores in-frame clones only, minus some. The sample shows tens of thousands of clones, approximately 91% of them seen only once. CDR3 length: 15 amino acids. Looked up from germline, CDR1 is MNHNS and CDR2 is SASEGT. J gave up 8 bases and V 1 base, and 10 bases lay outside the gene matches. The sequences come from CD8+ T cells from peripheral blood mononuclear cells, collected in the third trimester of pregnancy. The rearrangement joins TRBV6-1 to TRBJ2-7; 8 bases are shared with TRBD1. The TCR sequence derives from a female donor with multiple sclerosis, enrolled in a pregnancy study. This chain's CDR3 is CASSEEGQGSSKQYF. The CDR3 nucleotides are TGTGCCAGCAGTGAAGAAGGACAGGGCTCTTCGAAGCAGTACTTC.